This TCR beta chain appears in the sequencing data of a study of human T cells and chemical hapten exposure. Indicated time point: pre-sensitization, week 0. Treatment in this sample: therapeutic diphenylcyclopropenone sensitization with weekly scalp DPC. This clonotype was observed at least ten times. Via MiXCR, TCRdb re-called the RACE reads, giving one row per CDR3 protein. The sample carries 240,000 or so distinct CDR3 sequences, approximately 8.6% recorded once. Specimen: whole blood, collected in connection with sensitization to the hapten diphenylcyclopropenone (DPC). This TCR was sampled from a woman aged 35 to 49 with alopecia areata. Some clones in this sample may be carry-over from other donors' samples.

This CDR3 reads CASRGIGGVDNEQFF. The CDR3 nucleotides are TGTGCCAGCAGGGGAATAGGGGGCGTCGACAATGAGCAGTTCTTC. V gene TRBV6-5 combines with J gene TRBJ2-1, with TRBD1 matching over 7 bases. This CDR3 has 15 residues. After removal of 6 bases from V and 5 bases from J, the junction contained 10 bases not matched to a gene. Germline CDR1 MNHEY, CDR2 SVGAGI.